Detailed here is one T cell receptor beta chain. CDR1 is SGHVS and CDR2 is FQNEAQ in the germline V gene. The length of the CDR3 is 18 residues. V gave up 3 bases and J gave up 1 base; unmatched junction bases: 7. The sample belongs to a study of control samples from healthy donors and cancer patients. Sequenced by immunoSEQ multiplex PCR; TCRdb stores in-frame clones only, minus some. This sample has roughly 150,000 clones; 85% to 95% occur once, and the top ten carry around 2.5%. The J gene is TRBJ2-3, the V gene TRBV7-8, with 13 bases aligning to TRBD2. This sequence originates from a middle-aged man in good health. Sequencing was performed on blood. The CDR3 here is CASSFRPGTSGGTDTQYF. CDR3 DNA sequence: TGTGCCAGCAGCTTTAGACCCGGGACTAGCGGGGGCACAGATACGCAGTATTTT.